This T cell receptor beta chain comes out of a study of regulatory T cells in long-lasting Graves disease. Time point defined: newly diagnosed GD, antithyroid drugs for less than 3 months. Isolated PBMC RNA provided the starting material for the TCR library. In germline, CDR1 is MGHRA, CDR2 YSYEKL. Between the trimmed V and J ends, which lost 4 bases and 0 bases, there was a span of 10 bases. The CDR3 consists of 15 residues. HTBI primers from iRepertoire and Arm-PCR of CDR3 regions yielded the TCR beta libraries. TCRdb re-analysed the multiplex PCR reads in MiXCR, keeping a single row per CDR3 protein. This sample yields under 500,000 distinct CDR3 sequences, of which 16% are seen a single time; around a tenth belongs to the top ten. The sample was also reused in another study, on T cells in Graves' hyperthyroidism and ophthalmopathy.

The chain links TRBV4-1 to TRBJ1-5, with no clear D. Specimen: peripheral blood mononuclear cells (PBMCs), collected at new diagnosis, from a patient treated with antithyroid drugs. This TCR was sampled from a woman under 40 with Graves disease. CDR3 in amino acids: CASSLSWASNQPQHF. CDR3 DNA: TGCGCCAGCAGCCTGAGCTGGGCTAGCAATCAGCCCCAGCATTTT.